The 2 T cell receptor beta chains reported below all come from one sample, sequenced in a study of cytomegalovirus exposure and HLA in healthy donors. PCR employed 60 Vbeta and 13 Jbeta primers. Method: immunoSEQ multiplex PCR; TCRdb's copy keeps in-frame clones and lacks some. Of 95,000 to 110,000 clones listed, 65% to 85% were seen once; the top ten hold around 2.1%. Sequenced: PBMCs. The source of these receptors is a man younger than 30 in good health and CMV-seronegative.

The V call is TRBV5-5, the J call TRBJ2-7, with 11 nucleotides matching TRBD2. CDR3 size: 15 residues. V shed 3 bases, J shed 1 base, and the junction held 3 bases outside the gene matches. CDR1 is SGHKS and CDR2 is YYEKEE in the germline V gene (reference sequence). CDR3 sequence reads: CASSSGLAGSYEQYF. As DNA, the CDR3 is TGTGCCAGCAGCTCCGGACTAGCGGGTTCCTACGAGCAGTACTTC. Full variable domain (missing parts from reference TRBV5-5 and TRBJ2-7): DAGVTQSPTHLIKTRGQQVTLRCSPISGHKSVSWYQQVLGQGPQFIFQYYEKEERGRGNFPDRFSARQFPNYSSELNVNALLLGDSALYLCASSSGLAGSYEQYFGPGTRLTVT.

The chain links TRBV5-1 to TRBJ1-3, with 7 bases that match TRBD1. Germline-derived CDR1 and CDR2 are SGHRS and YFSETQ. Trimming took 5 bases from V and 2 from J; bases not matched to a gene: 7. The CDR3 sequence is 15 residues long. The CDR3 nucleotides are TGCGCCAGCAGATCGACAGGGAAGGCTGGAAACACCATATATTTT. The encoded protein is CASRSTGKAGNTIYF.